Presented here are 21 T cell receptor beta chains from one specimen sequenced in a study of somatic mutations in cytotoxic T cells in rheumatoid arthritis. Assay used: immunoSEQ multiplex PCR; TCRdb lists only in-frame clones, some missing. The table includes about 7,000 clones, 65% to 85% detected once. Sequencing was performed on CD8+ T cells sorted from blood. These receptors all come from an adult with rheumatoid arthritis.

In the case of this clone: This sample includes further DNA sequences coding for the same CDR3. The J gene is TRBJ1-1, the V gene TRBV20-1; D unresolved. The CDR3 extends over 11 amino acids. The germline V gene has CDR1 DFQATT and CDR2 SNEGSKA (reference sequence). Trimming removed 5 bases at V and 1 base at J, with 5 bases between. CDR3 DNA: TGCAGTGCTTCAAAGAACACTGAAGCTTTCTTT. Its translation is CSASKNTEAFF.

V gene TRBV10-3 combines with J gene TRBJ1-2; 7 nucleotides agree with TRBD1. The CDR3 spans 14 residues. Trimming cost V 0 bases and J 8 bases; bases outside gene matches: 6. Germline values: CDR1 ENHRY, CDR2 SYGVKD. The CDR3 nucleotides read TGTGCCATCAGTGAGTCAATAGGGGGCAAAGGCTACACCTTC. This sequence encodes CAISESIGGKGYTF.

This chain joins TRBV5-4 and TRBJ2-1, with 8 bases lining up with TRBD2. This CDR3 region has 15 residues. Germline-derived CDR1 and CDR2 are SGHNT and YYREEE (reference sequence). V trimming: 4 bases; J trimming: 4 bases; junction bases outside the gene matches: 7. In DNA, the CDR3 is TGTGCCAGCAGCGATAGCGGGGCCACGTACAATGAGCAGTTCTTC. It translates to CASSDSGATYNEQFF.

This clone came up once. The V call is TRBV5-1, the J call TRBJ2-3; 13 bases are a match to TRBD2. The CDR3 extends over 15 amino acids. Germline CDR1 and CDR2: SGHRS and YFSETQ. J was trimmed by 6 bases and V by 0 bases; bases with no gene match: 1. The CDR3 here is CASSLELAGGDTQYF. DNA for the CDR3: TGCGCCAGCAGCTTGGAACTAGCGGGGGGGGATACGCAGTATTTT.

The CDR3: CASSFNEQFF. Here the CDR3 DNA reads TGTGCCAGCAGCTTCAATGAGCAGTTCTTC. This chain links TRBV7-9 with TRBJ2-1; D call uncertain. Trimming cost V 3 bases and J 6 bases, with 0 bases left between them. Germline V gene data show CDR1 as SEHNR and CDR2 as FQNEAQ (reference sequence). CDR3 length: 10 residues. The full variable domain, its missing parts supplied by reference TRBV7-9 and TRBJ2-1, is DTGVSQNPRHKITKRGQNVTFRCDPISEHNRLYWYRQTLGQGPEFLTYFQNEAQLEKSRLLSDRFSAERPKGSFSTLEIQRTEQGDSAMYLCASSFNEQFFGPGTRLTVL.

This clone has just a few counts. The chain couples TRBV28 to TRBJ1-1, with no clear D. Germline V CDR1 and CDR2: MDHEN, SYDVKM. The CDR3 totals 15 residues. V lost 1 base and J lost 2, with 11 bases in between. As DNA, the CDR3 is TGTGCCAGCAGTTTATCGGCAGCGCCAAACACTGAAGCTTTCTTT. Translation gives CASSLSAAPNTEAFF. The whole variable domain, remainder taken from reference TRBV28 and TRBJ1-1, is DVKVTQSSRYLVKRTGEKVFLECVQDMDHENMFWYRQDPGLGLRLIYFSYDVKMKEKGDIPEGYSVSREKKERFSLILESASTNQTSMYLCASSLSAAPNTEAFFGQGTRLTVV.

The rearrangement joins TRBV5-1 to TRBJ1-1; D is perhaps TRBD1 (6 bases). The V gene's germline CDR1 is SGHRS and CDR2 YFSETQ. Trimming cost V 5 bases and J 1 base, with 12 bases left between them. The CDR3 runs 14 residues. CDR3 sequence (DNA): TGCGCCAGCAGAGCTATACAGGGGAACACTGAAGCTTTCTTT. Its translation: CASRAIQGNTEAFF.

V and J are TRBV7-2 and TRBJ2-7, with 7 bases that match TRBD2. This CDR3 spans 14 amino acids. The V gene end was trimmed by 3 bases and the J gene end by 2 bases; junction bases not matched to a gene: 4. CDR1 and CDR2 from the germline V gene are SGHTA and FQGNSA. The CDR3 nucleotides read TGTGCCAGCAGCTTTCCGGGGGGAACCTACGAGCAGTACTTC. It yields the protein CASSFPGGTYEQYF.

V and J are TRBV15 and TRBJ2-5; D ambiguous. Trimming pared 0 bases from V and 5 bases from J, leaving 10 bases between. The CDR3 is 14 amino acids. Germline lookup yields CDR1 LNHNV and CDR2 YYDKDF (reference sequence). CDR3 in amino acids: CATSRDQDLETQYF. CDR3 sequence (DNA): TGTGCCACCAGCAGAGATCAAGATTTGGAGACCCAGTACTTC.

This clone was seen only once. V gene TRBV4-1 combines with J gene TRBJ2-5; TRBD2 matches at 7 bases. The J call is uncertain, as TRBJ2-7 better fits the DNA end. The CDR3 runs to 15 residues. Germline lookup yields CDR1 MGHRA and CDR2 YSYEKL. CDR3 nucleotide sequence: TGCGCCAGCAGCCAAGAACTGGCTAGCGGCTACGAGCAGTACTTC. This translates into CASSQELASGYEQYF.

The chain recombines TRBV5-4 with TRBJ1-3, with a weak D call TRBD1 (6 bases). Germline loops: CDR1 SGHNT, CDR2 YYREEE (reference sequence). The ends were cut back, 3 bases at V and 2 bases at J, with 15 bases in the middle. CDR3 length: 16 amino acids. The CDR3 coding sequence is TGTGCCAGCAGCTCGATCCCCCGGGACACTGGAAACACCATATATTTT. It specifies CASSSIPRDTGNTIYF.

The V gene is TRBV28, the J gene TRBJ1-5; TRBD1 aligns across 9 bases. Germline CDR1 is MDHEN and CDR2 is SYDVKM. This CDR3 comprises 15 residues. V gave up 8 bases and J gave up 7 bases; unmatched junction bases: 12. CDR3 sequence (DNA): TGTGCCAGCCCCTCGGGTACAGGGGGCGGCCAGCCCCAGCATTTT. Translating it yields CASPSGTGGGQPQHF.

The V gene is TRBV5-6, the J gene TRBJ2-7; TRBD1 matches at 7 bases. J was trimmed by 7 bases and V by 6 bases; bases with no gene match: 19. The CDR3 is made up of 16 amino acids. In germline, CDR1 is SGHDT, CDR2 YYEEEE. The CDR3 sequence is CASITWFRQGPSEQYF. The CDR3 DNA is TGTGCCAGCATCACTTGGTTTCGACAGGGACCAAGTGAGCAGTACTTC.

The J gene is TRBJ1-1, the V gene TRBV13; D possibly corresponds to TRBD1 (5 bases). CDR1 is PRHDT, CDR2 FYEKMQ, per germline (reference sequence). The CDR3 is 16 amino acids. The V end was cut by 2 bases, the J end by 4 bases, with 17 bases between. The CDR3 DNA sequence: TGTGCCAGCAGCTTAAACCCCGGGACGTTTGCCACTGAAGCTTTCTTT. Translated: CASSLNPGTFATEAFF.

The V and J genes are TRBV7-9 and TRBJ2-3, with 10 bases that match TRBD2. V lost 0 bases, J lost 3 bases, and 3 bases stayed unmatched. The CDR3 sequence is 16 residues long. Germline V CDR1 and CDR2: SEHNR, FQNEAQ (reference sequence). The CDR3 region has the DNA TGTGCCAGCAGCTTAGCCCCAGCGGGGGGGACAGATACGCAGTATTTT. This encodes CASSLAPAGGTDTQYF.

The gene calls are TRBV7-9 and TRBJ1-3; possible D gene TRBD1, 5 bases. This CDR3 has 16 amino acids. The V and J ends lost 5 bases and 4 bases respectively, with 18 bases between them. CDR1 and CDR2 (germline): SEHNR, FQNEAQ (reference sequence). The CDR3 loop is CASSLQGQGAGNTIYF. In DNA form, the CDR3 reads TGTGCCAGCAGCCTACAAGGTCAGGGAGCAGGAAACACCATATATTTT.

The V and J genes are TRBV7-2 and TRBJ2-3; 7 nucleotides match TRBD2. V lost 2 bases to trimming and J lost 3 bases; unmatched junction nucleotides: 17. In germline, CDR1 is SGHTA, CDR2 FQGNSA. This CDR3 has 19 amino acids. In nucleotides, the CDR3 is TGTGCCAGCAGCTTAAAGTCAACTACGGGAGCGGGGTGGACAGATACGCAGTATTTT. This codes for CASSLKSTTGAGWTDTQYF. The full variable domain, completed using reference TRBV7-2 and TRBJ2-3, is GAGVSQSPSNKVTEKGKDVELRCDPISGHTALYWYRQSLGQGLEFLIYFQGNSAPDKSGLPSDRFSAERTGGSVSTLTIQRTQQEDSAVYLCASSLKSTTGAGWTDTQYFGPGTRLTVL.

This clone appeared once. J is TRBJ2-3 and V is TRBV15; 8 bases agree with TRBD2. The CDR3 extends over 17 amino acids. The V and J ends lost 1 base and 4 bases, in that order; junction bases with no gene match: 10. Germline V gene lookup returns CDR1 LNHNV and CDR2 YYDKDF (reference sequence). CDR3 in amino acids: CATSRGGRLEFADTQYF. CDR3 coding DNA: TGTGCCACCAGCAGAGGCGGGAGGCTTGAATTCGCAGATACGCAGTATTTT.

The chain is built from TRBV27 and TRBJ1-1; 7 bases match TRBD1. Germline loops: CDR1 MNHEY, CDR2 SMNVEV (reference sequence). CDR3 length: 13 residues. With V trimmed by 5 bases and J by 10 bases, 10 bases remained unmatched. The CDR3 DNA follows: TGTGCCAGCAGTATCGACAGGGCCGAGGGAGCTTTCTTT. It translates to CASSIDRAEGAFF.

The chain combines TRBV15 with TRBJ1-2, with D perhaps TRBD1 (6 bases). The germline V gene has CDR1 LNHNV and CDR2 YYDKDF (reference sequence). The CDR3 has 15 residues. V lost 1 base and J 4 bases, leaving 13 bases between the germline ends. In DNA form, the CDR3 reads TGTGCCACCAGCAGAGTAGGGGGGGATATCTATGGCTACACCTTC. Its protein product is CATSRVGGDIYGYTF. Variable domain in full (rest from reference TRBV15 and TRBJ1-2): DAMVIQNPRYQVTQFGKPVTLSCSQTLNHNVMYWYQQKSSQAPKLLFHYYDKDFNNEADTPDNFQSRRPNTSFCFLDIRSPGLGDTAMYLCATSRVGGDIYGYTFGSGTRLTVV.

V usage is TRBV6-4 and J usage is TRBJ1-1, with TRBD1 as a possible D gene (5 bases). Trimming shortened V by 6 bases and J by 1 base, and 9 bases separated the two germline ends. The V gene's germline CDR1 is MRHNA and CDR2 SNTAGT. The length of the CDR3 is 13 residues. CDR3 bases: TGTGCCAGCAGAGAGACAGAGAACACTGAAGCTTTCTTT. It specifies CASRETENTEAFF.